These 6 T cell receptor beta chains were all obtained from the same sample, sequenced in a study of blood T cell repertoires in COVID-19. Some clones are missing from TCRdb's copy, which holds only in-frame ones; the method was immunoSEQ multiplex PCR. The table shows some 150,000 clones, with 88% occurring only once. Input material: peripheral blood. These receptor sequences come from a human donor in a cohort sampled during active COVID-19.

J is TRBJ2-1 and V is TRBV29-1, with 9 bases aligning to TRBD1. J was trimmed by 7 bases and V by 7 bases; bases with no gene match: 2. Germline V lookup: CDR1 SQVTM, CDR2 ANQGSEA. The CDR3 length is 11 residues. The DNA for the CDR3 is TGCAGCGCTGGACAGGGGAATGAGCAGTTCTTC. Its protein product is CSAGQGNEQFF.

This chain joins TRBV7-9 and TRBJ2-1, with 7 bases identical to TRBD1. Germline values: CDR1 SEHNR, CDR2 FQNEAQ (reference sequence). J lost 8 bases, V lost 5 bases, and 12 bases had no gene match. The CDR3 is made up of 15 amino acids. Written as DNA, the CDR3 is TGTGCCAGCAGCCAGACGGGACAGACCTTCTATGAGCAGTTCTTC. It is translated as CASSQTGQTFYEQFF.

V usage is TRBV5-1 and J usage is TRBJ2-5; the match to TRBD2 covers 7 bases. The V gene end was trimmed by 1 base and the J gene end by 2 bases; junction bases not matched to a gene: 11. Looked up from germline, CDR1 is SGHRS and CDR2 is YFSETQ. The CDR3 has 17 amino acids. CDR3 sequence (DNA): TGCGCCAGCAGCTTGCTCCCAGGGCGGGGGAGTCAAGAGACCCAGTACTTC. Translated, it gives CASSLLPGRGSQETQYF. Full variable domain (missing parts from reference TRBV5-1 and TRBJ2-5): KAGVTQTPRYLIKTRGQQVTLSCSPISGHRSVSWYQQTPGQGLQFLFEYFSETQRNKGNFPGRFSGRQFSNSRSEMNVSTLELGDSALYLCASSLLPGRGSQETQYFGPGTRLLVL.

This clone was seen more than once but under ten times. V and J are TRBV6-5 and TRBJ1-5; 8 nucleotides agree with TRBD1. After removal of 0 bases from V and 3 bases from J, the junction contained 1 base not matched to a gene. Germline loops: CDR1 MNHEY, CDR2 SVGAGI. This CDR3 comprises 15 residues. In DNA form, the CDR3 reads TGTGCCAGCAGTTACTCGGGACAGGTCAATCAGCCCCAGCATTTT. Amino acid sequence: CASSYSGQVNQPQHF.

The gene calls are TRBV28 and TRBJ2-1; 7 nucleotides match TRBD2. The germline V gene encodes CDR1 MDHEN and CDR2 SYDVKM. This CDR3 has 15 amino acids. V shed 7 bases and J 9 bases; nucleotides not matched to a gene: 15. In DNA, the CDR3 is TGTGCCAGCACCAAAACAGGACTAGTAGGGGCTGAGCAGTTCTTC. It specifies CASTKTGLVGAEQFF.

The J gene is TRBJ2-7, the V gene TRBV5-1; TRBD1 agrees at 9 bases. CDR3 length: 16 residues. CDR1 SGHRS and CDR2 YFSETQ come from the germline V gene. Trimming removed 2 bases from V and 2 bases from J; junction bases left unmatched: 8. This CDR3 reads CASSFTSTGGPYEQYF. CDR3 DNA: TGCGCCAGCAGCTTTACCAGTACAGGGGGCCCCTACGAGCAGTACTTC.